This T cell receptor (beta chain) came from a study of blood T cell repertoires in COVID-19. About the research overall: Acute-phase and convalescent COVID-19 samples originated in the United States, Italy and Spain. T cells, B-cell-depleted T cells, or PBMCs provided the cDNA or gDNA that served as material.

The participants were between about 18 and 95 years old and came from about two dozen US areas. Authors' data handling: Reference gene primers were amplified, and this amplification served to estimate nucleated cell counts. Repertoires were generated with immunoSEQ multiplex PCR, while TCRdb's copy carries only in-frame clones and drops some. V, J and clone size reflect that table, while D and trimming were determined from the DNA. Of about 200,000 clones detected, roughly 82% appear once; the ten largest clones hold roughly 5.9%. In germline, CDR1 is ENHRY, CDR2 SYGVKD. J lost 5 bases, V lost 9 bases, and 5 bases had no gene match. The CDR3 has 12 residues.

The V call is TRBV10-3, the J call TRBJ2-7; 9 positions match TRBD1. This receptor was obtained from a man between 40 and 49 years old with acute COVID-19. The sample was PBMCs or T cells enriched from blood (not recorded which). The CDR3 spells CAITGQGHEQYF. For the CDR3, the DNA is TGTGCCATAACGGGACAGGGCCACGAGCAGTACTTC.